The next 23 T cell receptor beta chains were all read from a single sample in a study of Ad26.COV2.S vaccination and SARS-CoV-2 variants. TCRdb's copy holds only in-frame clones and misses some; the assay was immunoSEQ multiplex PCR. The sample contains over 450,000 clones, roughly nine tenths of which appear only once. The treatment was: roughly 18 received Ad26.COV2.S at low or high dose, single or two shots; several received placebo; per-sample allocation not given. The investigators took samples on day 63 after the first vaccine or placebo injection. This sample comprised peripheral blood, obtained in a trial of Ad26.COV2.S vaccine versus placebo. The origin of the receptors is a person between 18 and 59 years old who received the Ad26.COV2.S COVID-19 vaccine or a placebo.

This CDR3 reads CASSQRGGFDTEAFF. CDR3 DNA: TGCGCCAGCAGCCAGAGGGGGGGGTTTGACACTGAAGCTTTCTTT. The chain links TRBV4-1 to TRBJ1-1, with D possibly matching TRBD1 (6 bases). Deletions cut 3 bases from V and 3 bases from J, with 14 bases between. The CDR3 runs to 15 residues. Germline loops: CDR1 MGHRA, CDR2 YSYEKL.

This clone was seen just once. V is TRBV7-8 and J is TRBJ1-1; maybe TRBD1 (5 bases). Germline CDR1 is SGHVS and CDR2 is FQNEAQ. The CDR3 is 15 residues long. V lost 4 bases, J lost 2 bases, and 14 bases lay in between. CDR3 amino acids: CASSSYLTVNTEAFF. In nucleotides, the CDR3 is TGTGCCAGCAGCTCGTATCTGACAGTTAACACTGAAGCTTTCTTT.

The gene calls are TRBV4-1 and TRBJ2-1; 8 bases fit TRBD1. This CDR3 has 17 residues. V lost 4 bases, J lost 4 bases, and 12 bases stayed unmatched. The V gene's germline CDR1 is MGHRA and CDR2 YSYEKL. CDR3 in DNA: TGCGCCAGCAGCCCCGCACCCGGGACAGGACGATACAATGAGCAGTTCTTC. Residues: CASSPAPGTGRYNEQFF.

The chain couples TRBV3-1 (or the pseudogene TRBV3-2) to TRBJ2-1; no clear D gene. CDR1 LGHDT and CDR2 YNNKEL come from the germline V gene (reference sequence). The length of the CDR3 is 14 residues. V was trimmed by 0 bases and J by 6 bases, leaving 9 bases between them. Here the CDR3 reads CASSQERLVNEQFF. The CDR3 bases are TGTGCCAGCAGCCAAGAGAGACTCGTCAATGAGCAGTTCTTC.

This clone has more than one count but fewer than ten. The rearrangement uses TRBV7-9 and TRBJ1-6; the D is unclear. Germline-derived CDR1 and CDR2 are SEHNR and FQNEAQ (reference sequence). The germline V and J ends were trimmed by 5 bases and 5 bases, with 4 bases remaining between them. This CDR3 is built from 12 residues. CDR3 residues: CASSPNNSPLHF. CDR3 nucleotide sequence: TGTGCCAGCAGCCCAAATAATTCACCCCTCCACTTT.

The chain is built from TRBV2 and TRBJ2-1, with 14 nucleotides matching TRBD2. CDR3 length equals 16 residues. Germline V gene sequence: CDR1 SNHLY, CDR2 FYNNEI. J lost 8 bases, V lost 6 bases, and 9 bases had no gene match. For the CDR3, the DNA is TGTGCCAGCAGGCCCGGACTAGCGGGAGGACTTGATGAGCAGTTCTTC. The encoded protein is CASRPGLAGGLDEQFF.

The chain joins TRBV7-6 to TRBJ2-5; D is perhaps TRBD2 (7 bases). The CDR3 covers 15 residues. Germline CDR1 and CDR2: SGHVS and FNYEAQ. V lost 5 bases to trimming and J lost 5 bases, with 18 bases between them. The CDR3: CASSRIGGGLETQYF. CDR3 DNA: TGTGCCAGCAGCCGTATAGGGGGGGGGTTGGAGACCCAGTACTTC. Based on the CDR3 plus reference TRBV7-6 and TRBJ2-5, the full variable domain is GAGVSQSPRYKVTKRGQDVALRCDPISGHVSLYWYRQALGQGPEFLTYFNYEAQQDKSGLPNDRFSAERPEGSISTLTIQRTEQRDSAMYRCASSRIGGGLETQYFGPGTRLLVL.

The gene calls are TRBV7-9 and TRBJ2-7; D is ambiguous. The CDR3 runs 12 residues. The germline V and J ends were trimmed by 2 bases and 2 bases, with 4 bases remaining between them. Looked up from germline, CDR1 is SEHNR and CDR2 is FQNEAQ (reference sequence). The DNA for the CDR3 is TGTGCCAGCAGCTTATATACCTACGAGCAGTACTTC. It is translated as CASSLYTYEQYF.

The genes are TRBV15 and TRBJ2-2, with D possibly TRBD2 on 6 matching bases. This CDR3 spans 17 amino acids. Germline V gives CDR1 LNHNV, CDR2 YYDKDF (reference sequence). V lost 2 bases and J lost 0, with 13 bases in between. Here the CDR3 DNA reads TGTGCCACCAGCAGAATGGCCGGGACTCCGAACACCGGGGAGCTGTTTTTT. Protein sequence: CATSRMAGTPNTGELFF.

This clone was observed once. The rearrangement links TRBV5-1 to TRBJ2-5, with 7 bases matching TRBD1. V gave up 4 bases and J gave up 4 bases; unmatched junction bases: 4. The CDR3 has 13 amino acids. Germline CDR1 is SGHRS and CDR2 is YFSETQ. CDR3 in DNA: TGCGCCAGCAGCCCAGACAGGGCAGAGACCCAGTACTTC. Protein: CASSPDRAETQYF.

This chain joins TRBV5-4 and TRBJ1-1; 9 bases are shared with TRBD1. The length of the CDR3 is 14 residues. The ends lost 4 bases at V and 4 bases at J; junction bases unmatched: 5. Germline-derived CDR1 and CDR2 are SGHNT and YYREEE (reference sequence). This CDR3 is CASSDPDRGTEAFF. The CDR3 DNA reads TGTGCCAGCAGCGACCCGGACAGGGGCACTGAAGCTTTCTTT.

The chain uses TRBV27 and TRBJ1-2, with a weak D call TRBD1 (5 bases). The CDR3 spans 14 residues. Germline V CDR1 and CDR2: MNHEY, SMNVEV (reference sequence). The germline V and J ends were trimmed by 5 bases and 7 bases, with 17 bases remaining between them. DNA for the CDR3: TGTGCCAGCAGTGTAGGGGCGGGGAAGTTTGGCTACACCTTC. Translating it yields CASSVGAGKFGYTF.

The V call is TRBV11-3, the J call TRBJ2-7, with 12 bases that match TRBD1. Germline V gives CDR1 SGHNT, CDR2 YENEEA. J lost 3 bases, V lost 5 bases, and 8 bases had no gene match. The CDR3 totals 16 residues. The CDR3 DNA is TGTGCCAGCAGCCGGGGACAGGGGGCGCCCATCTACGAGCAGTACTTC. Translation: CASSRGQGAPIYEQYF. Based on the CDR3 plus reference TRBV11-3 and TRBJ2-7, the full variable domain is EAGVVQSPRYKIIEKKQPVAFWCNPISGHNTLYWYLQNLGQGPELLIRYENEEAVDDSQLPKDRFSAERLKGVDSTLKIQPAELGDSAVYLCASSRGQGAPIYEQYFGPGTRLTVT.

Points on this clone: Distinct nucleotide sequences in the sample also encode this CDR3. The CDR3 reads CASSLQGPNTEAFF. CDR3 nucleotides: TGTGCCAGCAGCTTACAGGGACCGAACACTGAAGCTTTCTTT. The rearrangement joins TRBV7-9 to TRBJ1-1, with a weak D call TRBD1 (5 bases). The CDR3 has 14 amino acids. Trimming removed 2 bases from V and 1 base from J, with 8 bases in between. Germline V lookup: CDR1 SEHNR, CDR2 FQNEAQ (reference sequence).

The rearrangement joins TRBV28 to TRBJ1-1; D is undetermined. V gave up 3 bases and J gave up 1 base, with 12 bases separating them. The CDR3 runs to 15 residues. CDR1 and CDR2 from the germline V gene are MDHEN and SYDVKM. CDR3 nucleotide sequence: TGTGCCAGCAGTTTGCGGGGAAGTCGGAACACTGAAGCTTTCTTT. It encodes CASSLRGSRNTEAFF.

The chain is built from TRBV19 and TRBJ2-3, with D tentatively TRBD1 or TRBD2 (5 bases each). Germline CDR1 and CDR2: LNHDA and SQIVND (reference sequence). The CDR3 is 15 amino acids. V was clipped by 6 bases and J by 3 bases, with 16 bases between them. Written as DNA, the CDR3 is TGTGCCAGTAGGGACGGGGCAGCCGATACAGATACGCAGTATTTT. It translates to CASRDGAADTDTQYF.

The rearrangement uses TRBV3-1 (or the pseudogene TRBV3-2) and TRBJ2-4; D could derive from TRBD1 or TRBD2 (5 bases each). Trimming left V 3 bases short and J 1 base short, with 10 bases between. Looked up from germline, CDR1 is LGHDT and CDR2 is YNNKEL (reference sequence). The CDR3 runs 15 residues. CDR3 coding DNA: TGTGCCAGCAGCCAGGTGGGGGTGGCCAAAAACATTCAGTACTTC. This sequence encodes CASSQVGVAKNIQYF.

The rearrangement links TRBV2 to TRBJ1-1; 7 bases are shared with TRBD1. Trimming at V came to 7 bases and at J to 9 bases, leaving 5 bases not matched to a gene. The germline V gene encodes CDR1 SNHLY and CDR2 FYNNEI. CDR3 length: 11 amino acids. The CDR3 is CASKQGTQAFF. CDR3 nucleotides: TGTGCCAGCAAACAGGGGACTCAAGCTTTCTTT.

CDR3 nucleotide sequence: TGCGCCAGCAGTGAGCCCCGGACAAAGCCAGGCTACACCTTC. This encodes CASSEPRTKPGYTF. The chain joins TRBV10-2 to TRBJ1-2; D might be TRBD1 (5 bases). Germline V gives CDR1 WSHSY, CDR2 SAAADI. Trimming shortened V by 2 bases and J by 8 bases, and 15 bases separated the two germline ends. The CDR3 has 14 residues.

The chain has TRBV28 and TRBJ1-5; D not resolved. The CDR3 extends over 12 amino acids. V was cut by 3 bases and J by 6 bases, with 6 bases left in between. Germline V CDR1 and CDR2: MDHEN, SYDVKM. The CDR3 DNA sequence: TGTGCCAGCAGTTTTTTCAGTCAGCCCCAGCATTTT. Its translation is CASSFFSQPQHF.

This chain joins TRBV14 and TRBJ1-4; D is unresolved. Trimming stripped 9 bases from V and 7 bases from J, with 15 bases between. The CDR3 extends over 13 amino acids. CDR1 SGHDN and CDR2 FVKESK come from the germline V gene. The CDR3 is CASSSGRSEKLFF. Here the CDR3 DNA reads TGTGCCAGTTCCTCTGGACGTAGTGAAAAACTGTTTTTT. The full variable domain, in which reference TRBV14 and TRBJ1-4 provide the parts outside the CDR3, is EAGVTQFPSHSVIEKGQTVTLRCDPISGHDNLYWYRRVMGKEIKFLLHFVKESKQDESGMPNNRFLAERTGGTYSTLKVQPAELEDSGVYFCASSSGRSEKLFFGSGTQLSVL.

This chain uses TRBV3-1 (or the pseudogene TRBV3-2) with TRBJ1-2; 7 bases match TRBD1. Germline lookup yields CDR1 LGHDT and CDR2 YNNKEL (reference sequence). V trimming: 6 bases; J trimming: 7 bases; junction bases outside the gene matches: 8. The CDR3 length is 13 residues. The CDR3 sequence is CASRKSEGAGYTF. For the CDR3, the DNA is TGTGCCAGCAGGAAAAGCGAGGGGGCTGGCTACACCTTC.

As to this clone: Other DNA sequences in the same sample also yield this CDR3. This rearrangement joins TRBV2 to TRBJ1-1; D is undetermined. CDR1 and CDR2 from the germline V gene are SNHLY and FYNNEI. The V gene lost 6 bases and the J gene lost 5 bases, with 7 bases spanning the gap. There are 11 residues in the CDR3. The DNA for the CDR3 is TGTGCCAGCAGGGGCGGTACTGAAGCTTTCTTT. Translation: CASRGGTEAFF.